This entry lists 5 T cell receptor beta chains sequenced from one sample in a study of blood T cell repertoires in COVID-19. Sequenced by immunoSEQ multiplex PCR; TCRdb stores in-frame clones only, minus some. The table lists 150,000 to 180,000 clones, 91% of them singletons, with roughly 0.51% in the top ten. Sample: peripheral blood. These receptors came from a middle-aged man with acute or convalescent COVID-19.

The chain has TRBV25-1 and TRBJ1-2, with 7 bases that match TRBD1. Germline V lookup: CDR1 MGHDK, CDR2 SYGVNS. V dropped 4 bases and J dropped 2; count of bases not matched to a gene: 13. The CDR3 sequence is 17 residues long. The CDR3 region is CASSATGSVRSNYGYTF. CDR3 nucleotides: TGTGCCAGCAGTGCGACAGGGAGCGTTCGATCCAACTATGGCTACACCTTC.

The rearrangement joins TRBV3-1 (or the pseudogene TRBV3-2) to TRBJ1-1; D uncertain. The germline V and J ends were trimmed by 4 bases and 0 bases, with 9 bases remaining between them. Germline V gene sequence: CDR1 LGHDT, CDR2 YNNKEL (reference sequence). CDR3 length: 14 residues. DNA for the CDR3: TGTGCCAGCAGCCCTAGGTTGGTGAACACTGAAGCTTTCTTT. The encoded protein is CASSPRLVNTEAFF.

The chain couples TRBV4-1 to TRBJ1-3; no reliable D call. Trimming shortened V by 1 base and J by 0 bases, and 4 bases separated the two germline ends. Germline V gene lookup returns CDR1 MGHRA and CDR2 YSYEKL. The CDR3 length is 14 residues. The CDR3 is CASSQVSSGNTIYF. In DNA form, the CDR3 reads TGCGCCAGCAGCCAAGTCTCCTCTGGAAACACCATATATTTT.

This rearrangement joins TRBV28 to TRBJ1-3, with D tentatively TRBD1 (6 bases). This CDR3 is built from 12 residues. CDR1 and CDR2 (germline): MDHEN, SYDVKM. Trimming removed 6 bases from V and 7 bases from J, with 10 bases in between. The CDR3 reads CASRQGGNTIYF. The CDR3 DNA reads TGTGCCAGCAGACAGGGCGGCAACACCATATATTTT.

The chain couples TRBV5-1 to TRBJ1-1; tentatively, D is TRBD1 (6 bases). Germline CDR1 is SGHRS and CDR2 is YFSETQ. The CDR3 is made up of 16 amino acids. Trimming took off 0 bases at V and 1 base at J, with 13 bases between the two ends. The CDR3 DNA is TGCGCCAGCAGCTTGGCCCCAGGACAGCAGAACACTGAAGCTTTCTTT. Translation gives CASSLAPGQQNTEAFF. The whole variable domain, filled in from reference TRBV5-1 and TRBJ1-1, reads KAGVTQTPRYLIKTRGQQVTLSCSPISGHRSVSWYQQTPGQGLQFLFEYFSETQRNKGNFPGRFSGRQFSNSRSEMNVSTLELGDSALYLCASSLAPGQQNTEAFFGQGTRLTVV.